Presented here are 13 T cell receptor beta chains from one specimen sequenced in a study of cytomegalovirus exposure and HLA in healthy donors. Here immunoSEQ multiplex PCR was the method, and the copy in TCRdb shows in-frame clones only, minus some. Of roughly 140,000 clones listed, 80% to 90% are singletons. Material for sequencing was PBMCs. The receptors come from a woman aged 18-29 years in good health and CMV-seropositive.

This chain links TRBV11-3 with TRBJ2-3; TRBD1 might be the D (6 bases). Germline values: CDR1 SGHNT, CDR2 YENEEA. The V and J ends lost 4 bases and 2 bases respectively, with 16 bases between them. The CDR3 has 16 residues. Here the CDR3 reads CASSSGTHLSTDTQYF. The CDR3 nucleotides read TGTGCCAGCAGCTCCGGGACACATCTATCCACAGATACGCAGTATTTT. Full variable domain (missing parts from reference TRBV11-3 and TRBJ2-3): EAGVVQSPRYKIIEKKQPVAFWCNPISGHNTLYWYLQNLGQGPELLIRYENEEAVDDSQLPKDRFSAERLKGVDSTLKIQPAELGDSAVYLCASSSGTHLSTDTQYFGPGTRLTVL.

The chain is built from TRBV28 and TRBJ2-1; 11 nucleotides align to TRBD2. The ends lost 6 bases at V and 3 bases at J; junction bases unmatched: 4. CDR1 MDHEN and CDR2 SYDVKM come from the germline V gene. The CDR3 loop spans 15 amino acids. CDR3: CASRLAGGGYNEQFF. In DNA form, the CDR3 reads TGTGCCAGCAGATTAGCGGGAGGGGGCTACAATGAGCAGTTCTTC.

The CDR3 DNA sequence: TGTGCCAGCAGCCCAATTCGGCGGGAGCGAAGAGATACGCAGTATTTT. It yields the protein CASSPIRRERRDTQYF. The chain carries TRBV7-9 and TRBJ2-3; 7 bases agree with TRBD2. The CDR3 consists of 16 residues. Germline lookup yields CDR1 SEHNR and CDR2 FQNEAQ (reference sequence). The junction had 13 bases not matched to a gene; V was cut back by 5 bases and J by 5 bases.

The chain combines TRBV5-6 with TRBJ1-6; D is possibly TRBD1 (6 bases). There are 14 residues in the CDR3. Per germline, CDR1 SGHDT and CDR2 YYEEEE. Deletions cut 4 bases from V and 5 bases from J, with 10 bases between. The CDR3 loop reads CASSTGHNNSPLHF. The CDR3 coding sequence is TGTGCCAGCAGCACGGGACACAATAATTCACCCCTCCACTTT.

The chain is built from TRBV9 and TRBJ1-6; D gene unclear. V was shortened by 3 bases and J by 6 bases, with 4 bases between the two germline ends. The length of the CDR3 is 12 residues. Germline CDR1 SGDLS, CDR2 YYNGEE. The CDR3 spells CASSAVNSPLHF. As DNA, the CDR3 is TGTGCCAGCAGCGCCGTTAATTCACCCCTCCACTTT.

This clone was recorded at least ten times. The chain carries TRBV6-1 and TRBJ1-1, with D unresolved. The CDR3 is made up of 14 amino acids. CDR1 MNHNS and CDR2 SASEGT come from the germline V gene. With 6 bases removed from V and 0 bases from J, the gap between germline ends came to 11 bases. The CDR3 sequence is CASSPRVLNTEAFF. In DNA, the CDR3 is TGTGCCAGCAGCCCTCGGGTACTGAACACTGAAGCTTTCTTT.

V usage is TRBV27 and J usage is TRBJ1-2; possibly TRBD1 for D (6 bases). Germline lookup yields CDR1 MNHEY and CDR2 SMNVEV (reference sequence). V lost 6 bases and J 8 bases, leaving 16 bases between the germline ends. The CDR3 is 13 residues long. This CDR3 is CASRTGTLGGYTF. The DNA for the CDR3 is TGTGCCAGCAGAACCGGGACACTGGGGGGCTACACCTTC.

The V gene is TRBV5-1, the J gene TRBJ1-4; 9 bases align to TRBD1. Germline V gene data show CDR1 as SGHRS and CDR2 as YFSETQ. The V gene end was trimmed by 4 bases and the J gene end by 4 bases; junction bases not matched to a gene: 5. CDR3 length: 15 amino acids. CDR3 coding DNA: TGCGCCAGCAGCACCTCGGGACAGGGTAATGAAAAACTGTTTTTT. It yields the protein CASSTSGQGNEKLFF.

The J gene is TRBJ2-3, the V gene TRBV7-2; possible D gene TRBD1, 5 bases. The V and J ends lost 5 bases and 0 bases respectively, with 15 bases between them. The CDR3 is made up of 16 amino acids. Germline lookup yields CDR1 SGHTA and CDR2 FQGNSA. DNA of the CDR3: TGTGCCAGCAGCCGTTCCAGGGCCCCAAGCACAGATACGCAGTATTTT. Translated, it gives CASSRSRAPSTDTQYF.

The J gene is TRBJ1-4, the V gene TRBV28; a possible D gene is TRBD1 (6 bases). CDR3 length: 17 amino acids. Trimming cost V 5 bases and J 2 bases, with 18 bases left between them. In germline, CDR1 is MDHEN, CDR2 SYDVKM. The CDR3 loop is CASSLAGGLGTNEKLFF. As DNA, the CDR3 is TGTGCCAGCAGTCTTGCGGGGGGGCTGGGCACTAATGAAAAACTGTTTTTT.

With respect to this clone: A junction boundary mismatches the germline segment, possibly from a read error. The chain combines TRBV30 with TRBJ1-1; D uncertain. The V gene's germline CDR1 is GTSNPN and CDR2 SVGIG (reference sequence). The CDR3 extends over 14 amino acids. The CDR3 loop is CAWSRGALNTESFF. The CDR3 nucleotides are TGTGCCTGGAGTCGCGGAGCACTTAACACTGAATCTTTCTTT.

The rearrangement joins TRBV7-9 to TRBJ2-2; 11 bases align to TRBD2. Unmatched junction bases numbered 2, after V lost 3 bases and J lost 2 bases. The CDR3 has 16 residues. The V gene's germline CDR1 is SEHNR and CDR2 FQNEAQ (reference sequence). CDR3 nucleotides: TGTGCCAGCAGCTTCGGGACTAGCGGTAACACCGGGGAGCTGTTTTTT. The encoded protein is CASSFGTSGNTGELFF. Filled out from reference TRBV7-9 and TRBJ2-2, the complete variable domain reads DTGVSQNPRHKITKRGQNVTFRCDPISEHNRLYWYRQTLGQGPEFLTYFQNEAQLEKSRLLSDRFSAERPKGSFSTLEIQRTEQGDSAMYLCASSFGTSGNTGELFFGEGSRLTVL.

The chain recombines TRBV9 with TRBJ2-3; 7 positions agree with TRBD2. The ends lost 0 bases at V and 4 bases at J; junction bases unmatched: 8. The length of the CDR3 is 16 residues. Germline CDR1 reads SGDLS; CDR2 reads YYNGEE. CDR3: CASSVGVSGHSDTQYF. CDR3 DNA sequence: TGTGCCAGCAGCGTAGGGGTTAGCGGGCATTCAGATACGCAGTATTTT.